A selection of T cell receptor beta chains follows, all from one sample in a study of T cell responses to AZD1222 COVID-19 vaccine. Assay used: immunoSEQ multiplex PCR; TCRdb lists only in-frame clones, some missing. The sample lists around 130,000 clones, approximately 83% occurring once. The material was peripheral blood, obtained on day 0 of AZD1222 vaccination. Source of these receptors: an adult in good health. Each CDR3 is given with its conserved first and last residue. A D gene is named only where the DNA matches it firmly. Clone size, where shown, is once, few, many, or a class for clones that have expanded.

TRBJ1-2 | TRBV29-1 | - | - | CSVVAWGESNYGYTF | TGCAGCGTTGTGGCCTGGGGGGAGTCTAACTATGGCTACACCTTC
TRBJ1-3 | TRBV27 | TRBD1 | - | CASSLTGTGFTTIYF | TGTGCCAGCAGCCTAACCGGGACAGGGTTTACCACCATATATTTT
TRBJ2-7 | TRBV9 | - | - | CASSHRLTPYEQYF | TGTGCCAGCAGCCACCGTCTAACCCCCTACGAGCAGTACTTC
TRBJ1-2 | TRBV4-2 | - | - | CASSQEPKQTLGGYTF | TGTGCCAGCAGCCAAGAGCCTAAACAGACCCTTGGGGGCTACACCTTC
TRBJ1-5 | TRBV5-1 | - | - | CASSFDGQGDQPQHF | TGCGCCAGCAGCTTCGACGGGCAGGGTGATCAGCCCCAGCATTTT
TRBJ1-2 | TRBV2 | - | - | CASSPEGDYGYTF | TGTGCCAGCAGCCCCGAGGGGGACTATGGCTACACCTTC
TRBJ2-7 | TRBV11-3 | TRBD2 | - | CASSLAGTSGSYEQYF | TGTGCCAGCAGCTTAGCGGGGACTAGCGGGAGCTACGAGCAGTACTTC
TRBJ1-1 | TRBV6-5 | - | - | CASSYGRRPTEAFF | TGTGCCAGCAGTTACGGACGGCGTCCCACCGAAGCTTTCTTT
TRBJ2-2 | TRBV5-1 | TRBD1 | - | CASSWDRGRVSGELFF | TGCGCCAGCAGCTGGGACAGGGGGCGGGTCAGCGGGGAGCTGTTTTTT
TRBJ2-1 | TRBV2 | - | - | CASTFYNEQFF | TGTGCCAGCACCTTCTACAATGAGCAGTTCTTC
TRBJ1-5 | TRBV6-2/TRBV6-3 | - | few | CASSYSISGNQPQHF | TGTGCCAGCAGTTACTCGATAAGCGGCAATCAGCCCCAGCATTTT
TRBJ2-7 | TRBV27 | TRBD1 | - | CASSFHRDRADHEQYF | TGTGCCAGCAGTTTTCATCGGGACAGGGCTGACCACGAGCAGTACTTC
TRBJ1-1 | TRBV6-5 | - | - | CASNHPGAMNTEAFF | TGTGCCAGCAACCACCCAGGAGCCATGAACACTGAAGCTTTCTTT
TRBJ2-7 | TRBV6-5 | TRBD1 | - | CASSRTGWESYEQYF | TGTGCCAGCAGTAGGACAGGGTGGGAATCCTACGAGCAGTACTTC
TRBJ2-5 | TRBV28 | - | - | CASSRPQGETQYF | TGTGCCAGCAGTAGACCACAGGGAGAGACCCAGTACTTC
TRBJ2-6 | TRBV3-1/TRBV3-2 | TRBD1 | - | CASSQAPGTASSGANVLTF | TGTGCCAGCAGCCAAGCCCCCGGGACAGCAAGCTCTGGGGCCAACGTCCTGACTTTC
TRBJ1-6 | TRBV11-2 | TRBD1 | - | CASSPRTGGSPLHF | TGTGCCAGCAGCCCCCGGACAGGGGGCTCACCCCTCCACTTT
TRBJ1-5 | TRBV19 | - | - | CASSEGLHQPQHF | TGTGCCAGTAGTGAGGGGCTTCATCAGCCCCAGCATTTT
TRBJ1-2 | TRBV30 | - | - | CASGQTNYGYTF | TGTGCCTCCGGACAGACCAACTATGGCTACACCTTC
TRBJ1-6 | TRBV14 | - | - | CASRWGGYNSPLHF | TGTGCCAGTCGGTGGGGTGGCTATAATTCACCCCTCCACTTT
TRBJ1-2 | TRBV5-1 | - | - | CASSLVGYGYTF | TGCGCCAGCAGCTTGGTTGGTTATGGCTACACCTTC
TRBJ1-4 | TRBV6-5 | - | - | CASSYSGTTNEKLFF | TGTGCCAGCAGTTACTCAGGGACCACTAATGAAAAACTGTTTTTT
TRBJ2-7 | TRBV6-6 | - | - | CASSYSASEQYF | TGTGCCAGCAGTTACTCAGCCTCCGAGCAGTACTTC
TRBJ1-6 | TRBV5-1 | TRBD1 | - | CASSDRGGSPLHF | TGCGCCAGCAGCGACAGGGGCGGTTCACCCCTCCACTTT
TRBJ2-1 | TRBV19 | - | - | CASSSRLAELSYNEQFF | TGTGCCAGTAGTTCCAGATTGGCCGAGCTCTCCTACAATGAGCAGTTCTTC
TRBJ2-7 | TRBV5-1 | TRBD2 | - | CASSLAGVRGGYEQYF | TGCGCCAGCAGCTTGGCTGGGGTAAGGGGAGGGTACGAGCAGTACTTC
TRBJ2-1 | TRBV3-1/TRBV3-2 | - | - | CASSQDFPVF | TGTGCCAGCAGCCAAGATTTCCCAGTCTTC
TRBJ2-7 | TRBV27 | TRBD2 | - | CASTLRAGAYEQYF | TGTGCCAGCACCCTAAGAGCGGGAGCTTACGAGCAGTACTTC
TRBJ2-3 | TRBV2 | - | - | CASRTTDTQYF | TGTGCCAGCAGGACCACAGATACGCAGTATTTT
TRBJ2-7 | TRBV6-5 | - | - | CASIKRAGDNEQYF | TGTGCCAGCATAAAGAGGGCAGGGGATAACGAGCAGTACTTC
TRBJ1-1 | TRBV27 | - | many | CASSPWLARGDTEAFF | TGTGCCAGCAGCCCGTGGTTAGCCCGAGGGGACACTGAAGCTTTCTTT
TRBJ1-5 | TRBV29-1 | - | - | CSVSDSNQPQHF | TGCAGCGTCTCTGACAGCAATCAGCCCCAGCATTTT
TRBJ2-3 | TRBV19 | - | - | CASSINTDTQYF | TGTGCCAGTAGTATAAACACAGATACGCAGTATTTT
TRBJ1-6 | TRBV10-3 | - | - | CAISESTLSSYNSPLHF | TGTGCCATCAGTGAGTCGACCCTCAGCTCCTATAATTCACCCCTCCACTTT
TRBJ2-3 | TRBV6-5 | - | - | CASSQRVAGTDTQYF | TGTGCCAGCAGCCAGCGGGTGGCCGGCACAGATACGCAGTATTTT
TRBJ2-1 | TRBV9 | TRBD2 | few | CASSPGGSSYNEQFF | TGTGCCAGCAGCCCCGGGGGGAGCTCCTACAATGAGCAGTTCTTC
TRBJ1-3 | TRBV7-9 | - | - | CASSLSTDSGNTIYF | TGTGCCAGCAGCTTAAGTACGGACTCTGGAAACACCATATATTTT
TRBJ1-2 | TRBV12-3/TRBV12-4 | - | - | CASSPGHFYGYTF | TGTGCCAGCAGTCCCGGACACTTCTATGGCTACACCTTC
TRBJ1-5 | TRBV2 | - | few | CASSELLTNQPQHF | TGTGCCAGCAGTGAACTCCTGACTAATCAGCCCCAGCATTTT
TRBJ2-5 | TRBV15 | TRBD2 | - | CATTPTSGEGETQYF | TGTGCCACCACTCCGACTAGCGGGGAAGGAGAGACCCAGTACTTC
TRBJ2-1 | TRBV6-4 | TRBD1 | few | CASSETGPGNEQFF | TGTGCCAGCAGTGAGACAGGGCCCGGCAATGAGCAGTTCTTC
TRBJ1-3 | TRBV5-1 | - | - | CASSLGSGGGGNTIYF | TGCGCCAGCAGCTTGGGATCGGGGGGAGGAGGAAACACCATATATTTT
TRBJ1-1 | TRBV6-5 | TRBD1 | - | CASTRDSPMNTEAFF | TGTGCCAGCACCCGGGACAGCCCCATGAACACTGAAGCTTTCTTT
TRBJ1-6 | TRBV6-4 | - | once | CASSGGVGSPLHF | TGTGCCAGCAGTGGGGGAGTCGGTTCACCCCTCCACTTT
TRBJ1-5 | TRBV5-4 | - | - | CASRRDPDQPQHF | TGTGCCAGCAGGAGGGACCCTGATCAGCCCCAGCATTTT